A selection of T cell receptor beta chains follows, all from one sample in a study of T cell responses to AZD1222 COVID-19 vaccine. Assay used: immunoSEQ multiplex PCR; TCRdb lists only in-frame clones, some missing. Among about 120,000 clones listed, around 87% were seen once. The sample consisted of peripheral blood, taken 28 days after the second AZD1222 dose. The receptors come from an adult who received the AZD1222 COVID-19 vaccine. Both conserved end residues are part of each CDR3. Fields, in order: D gene, J gene, clone size, V gene, CDR3 protein, CDR3 DNA. The D gene is left open where the match is weak. Clone sizes are given selectively: once, few, many, or a class where the clone is expanded.

D gene: .; J gene: TRBJ1-2; clone size: .; V gene: TRBV6-5; CDR3 protein: CASSRLDGNYGYTF; CDR3 DNA: TGTGCCAGCAGTCGCTTGGACGGCAACTATGGCTACACCTTC
D gene: .; J gene: TRBJ2-7; clone size: .; V gene: TRBV6-5; CDR3 protein: CASRQGPSYEQYF; CDR3 DNA: TGTGCCAGCAGGCAGGGACCGTCCTACGAGCAGTACTTC
D gene: .; J gene: TRBJ2-3; clone size: .; V gene: TRBV21-1; CDR3 protein: CASSNRTSSCTDTQYF; CDR3 DNA: TGTGCCAGCAGCAATCGAACTAGCTCTTGCACAGATACGCAGTATTTT
D gene: .; J gene: TRBJ1-2; clone size: .; V gene: TRBV25-1; CDR3 protein: CASREGAEGYTF; CDR3 DNA: TGTGCCAGCAGAGAAGGGGCAGAAGGCTACACCTTC
D gene: TRBD1; J gene: TRBJ1-2; clone size: .; V gene: TRBV28; CDR3 protein: CASVEGQEVYGYTF; CDR3 DNA: TGTGCCAGCGTTGAAGGACAGGAAGTCTATGGCTACACCTTC
D gene: .; J gene: TRBJ1-2; clone size: .; V gene: TRBV7-9; CDR3 protein: CASSGPGHWGYTF; CDR3 DNA: TGTGCCAGCAGCGGTCCAGGGCATTGGGGCTACACCTTC
D gene: .; J gene: TRBJ1-2; clone size: .; V gene: TRBV3-1/TRBV3-2; CDR3 protein: CASSQEGGYGYTF; CDR3 DNA: TGTGCCAGCAGCCAAGAAGGAGGATACGGCTACACCTTC
D gene: .; J gene: TRBJ2-2; clone size: .; V gene: TRBV24-1; CDR3 protein: CATRASSTGELFF; CDR3 DNA: TGTGCCACCAGGGCGTCGAGCACCGGGGAGCTGTTTTTT
D gene: .; J gene: TRBJ2-5; clone size: .; V gene: TRBV6-1; CDR3 protein: CASSEWETQYF; CDR3 DNA: TGTGCCAGCAGTGAGTGGGAGACCCAGTACTTC
D gene: .; J gene: TRBJ1-1; clone size: .; V gene: TRBV5-1; CDR3 protein: CASSSYRRNTEAFF; CDR3 DNA: TGCGCCAGCAGCTCGTACAGGAGGAACACTGAAGCTTTCTTT
D gene: .; J gene: TRBJ1-5; clone size: .; V gene: TRBV2; CDR3 protein: CASTRGDQPQHF; CDR3 DNA: TGTGCCAGCACGCGGGGAGATCAGCCCCAGCATTTT
D gene: .; J gene: TRBJ2-2; clone size: .; V gene: TRBV2; CDR3 protein: CASKELFRDTGELFF; CDR3 DNA: TGTGCCAGCAAGGAATTGTTCCGGGACACCGGGGAGCTGTTTTTT
D gene: .; J gene: TRBJ2-7; clone size: .; V gene: TRBV3-1/TRBV3-2; CDR3 protein: CASSQAGGPYEQYF; CDR3 DNA: TGTGCCAGCAGCCAAGCTGGGGGTCCCTACGAGCAGTACTTC
D gene: TRBD1; J gene: TRBJ1-2; clone size: .; V gene: TRBV7-2; CDR3 protein: CASSPPTGEDGYTF; CDR3 DNA: TGTGCCAGCAGCCCACCGACAGGGGAGGATGGCTACACCTTC
D gene: TRBD1; J gene: TRBJ2-5; clone size: .; V gene: TRBV9; CDR3 protein: CASSVGASGGAETQYF; CDR3 DNA: TGTGCCAGCAGCGTAGGGGCATCAGGGGGCGCGGAGACCCAGTACTTC
D gene: .; J gene: TRBJ2-7; clone size: .; V gene: TRBV2; CDR3 protein: CASSRLYEQYF; CDR3 DNA: TGTGCCAGCAGCCGACTCTACGAGCAGTACTTC
D gene: .; J gene: TRBJ2-7; clone size: once; V gene: TRBV5-1; CDR3 protein: CASSLGTDTISYEQYF; CDR3 DNA: TGCGCCAGCAGCTTGGGGACAGATACCATCTCCTACGAGCAGTACTTC
D gene: .; J gene: TRBJ1-5; clone size: .; V gene: TRBV7-2; CDR3 protein: CASSNSGGGYQPQHF; CDR3 DNA: TGTGCCAGCAGCAATAGTGGGGGTGGTTATCAGCCCCAGCATTTT